This T cell receptor (beta chain) appears in the sequencing data of a study of beta chain features in type 1 diabetes. Study as a whole: Across the samples, 100 million to 130 million sorted cells were examined in total.

Germline lookup yields CDR1 LGHNA and CDR2 YNFKEQ. The CDR3 runs to 15 residues. V was shortened by 2 bases and J by 5 bases, with 15 bases between the two germline ends. General study points: The cDNA sequencing approach could over-represent high-TCR-expressing cells.

Sorting of CD4+ naive, central memory, regulatory and stem cell-like memory cells was performed via CD45RO/CCR7/CD25/CD127/CD95/CD27. Expressed TCRB transcripts were sequenced because the entire RNA isolate underwent reverse transcription. The data were produced by immunoSEQ multiplex PCR, yet TCRdb's version contains in-frame clones alone and is incomplete. Of around 340,000 clones listed, approximately 8% are singletons. This clone has more than one count but fewer than ten. Its antigen is as yet unknown. The TCR was taken from a woman younger than 35 in good health. The chain couples TRBV4-2 to TRBJ1-1; D is possibly TRBD1 (6 bases). Sequencing was carried out using central memory CD4+ T cells from blood. CDR3 residues: CASSQNDGGRTEAFF. The CDR3 DNA reads TGTGCCAGCAGCCAAAATGACGGGGGGCGGACTGAAGCTTTCTTT.